This T cell receptor beta chain is from a study of CD8+CD57+ T cells in acquired aplastic anemia. This clonotype occurred a few times. Genomic DNA served as template for TCR beta VDJ and CDR3 profiling. TCRdb ran MiXCR on the reads and lists one entry per CDR3 protein. The data show about 100,000 distinct CDR3 sequences, 51% seen once. Sequencing was carried out using sorted CD4+, CD8+, or CD8+CD57+ T cells (not recorded which) from PBMCs. The receptor was derived from a human donor in good health, serving as a control.

CDR3 in amino acids: CASSVGQGVEQYF. CDR3 bases: TGTGCCAGCAGCGTAGGACAGGGGGTCGAGCAGTACTTC. V usage is TRBV9 and J usage is TRBJ2-7, with TRBD1 matching over 9 bases. Per the germline V gene, CDR1 is SGDLS and CDR2 is YYNGEE. V shed 0 bases, J shed 6 bases, and the junction held 1 base outside the gene matches. This CDR3 has 13 amino acids. Full variable domain (rest looked up from reference TRBV9 and TRBJ2-7): DSGVTQTPKHLITATGQRVTLRCSPRSGDLSVYWYQQSLDQGLQFLIQYYNGEERAKGNILERFSAQQFPDLHSELNLSSLELGDSALYFCASSVGQGVEQYFGPGTRLTVT.